The 21 T cell receptor beta chains listed next were all sequenced from one sample in a study of blood T cell repertoires in COVID-19. The repertoire was sequenced with immunoSEQ multiplex PCR; TCRdb's copy has only in-frame clones and lacks some. Of around 220,000 clones listed, over 75% were seen once; the top ten hold around 7.4%. The sample consisted of PBMCs or T cells enriched from blood (not recorded which). Receptor source: a woman between 35 and 50 years old with acute COVID-19.

J is TRBJ1-2 and V is TRBV27, with D perhaps matching TRBD1 (6 bases). There are 15 residues in the CDR3. Trimming stripped 1 base from V and 0 bases from J, with 9 bases between. The V gene's germline CDR1 is MNHEY and CDR2 SMNVEV (reference sequence). CDR3 region: CASSLFRGANYGYTF. The CDR3 DNA sequence: TGTGCCAGCAGTTTATTCAGGGGCGCTAACTATGGCTACACCTTC.

The chain combines TRBV19 with TRBJ1-5; tentatively, D is TRBD1 (5 bases). This CDR3 comprises 15 residues. Germline lookup yields CDR1 LNHDA and CDR2 SQIVND (reference sequence). V dropped 5 bases and J dropped 2 bases, with 13 bases sitting between them. CDR3 amino acids: CASSLRGLGNQPQHF. In DNA form, the CDR3 reads TGTGCCAGTAGTCTTAGGGGTTTGGGCAATCAGCCCCAGCATTTT.

V is TRBV5-4 and J is TRBJ1-1, with D possibly matching TRBD1 (6 bases). Trimming cost V 0 bases and J 0 bases, with 12 bases left between them. Germline V gene data show CDR1 as SGHNT and CDR2 as YYREEE (reference sequence). This CDR3 contains 16 residues. Here the CDR3 reads CASSLVAGAMNTEAFF. The CDR3 nucleotides read TGTGCCAGCAGCTTGGTTGCAGGGGCCATGAACACTGAAGCTTTCTTT.

This clone has a handful of counts. The CDR3 DNA reads as TGTGCCAGCAGTTCCGACAGGGTTTATGGCTACACCTTC. Its translation: CASSSDRVYGYTF. V is TRBV28 and J is TRBJ1-2, with 7 bases matching TRBD1. Germline-derived CDR1 and CDR2 are MDHEN and SYDVKM. The CDR3 spans 13 residues. The V gene end was trimmed by 4 bases and the J gene end by 5 bases; junction bases not matched to a gene: 4.

In this sample, this clone turned up once. The V gene is TRBV30, the J gene TRBJ1-2, with 8 positions matching TRBD1. J gave up 8 bases and V 4 bases, and 12 bases lay outside the gene matches. The V gene's germline CDR1 is GTSNPN and CDR2 SVGIG (reference sequence). This CDR3 region has 14 residues. The CDR3 loop is CAWTSFRGPEGYTF. In nucleotides, the CDR3 is TGTGCCTGGACATCATTCAGGGGGCCTGAAGGCTACACCTTC.

The CDR3 sequence: CASTIQGAYEQYF. CDR3 in DNA: TGTGCCAGCACGATCCAGGGGGCCTACGAGCAGTACTTC. V usage is TRBV5-5 and J usage is TRBJ2-7, with TRBD1 identical over 7 bases. CDR3 length: 13 residues. Germline V gene data show CDR1 as SGHKS and CDR2 as YYEKEE (reference sequence). J lost 2 bases, V lost 6 bases, and 5 bases had no gene match. The variable domain in full, completed from reference TRBV5-5 and TRBJ2-7, reads DAGVTQSPTHLIKTRGQQVTLRCSPISGHKSVSWYQQVLGQGPQFIFQYYEKEERGRGNFPDRFSARQFPNYSSELNVNALLLGDSALYLCASTIQGAYEQYFGPGTRLTVT.

As for this clone: In the same sample, other DNA sequences code for this CDR3. The chain employs TRBV5-1 and TRBJ1-6, with 8 positions matching TRBD1. The CDR3 runs 15 residues. Trimming took 4 bases from V and 7 from J; bases not matched to a gene: 7. Germline V CDR1 and CDR2: SGHRS, YFSETQ. Here the CDR3 DNA reads TGCGCCAGCAGCAGTTCTGGACAGGGAAATTCACCCCTCCACTTT. Amino acid sequence: CASSSSGQGNSPLHF.

The genes are TRBV27 and TRBJ1-2; D gene uncertain. V lost 8 bases, J lost 4 bases, and 14 bases lay in between. Germline CDR1 is MNHEY and CDR2 is SMNVEV (reference sequence). CDR3 length equals 13 residues. Here the CDR3 reads CASSHGDVYGYTF. As DNA, the CDR3 is TGTGCCAGCTCCCACGGAGACGTCTATGGCTACACCTTC.

The gene calls are TRBV7-3 and TRBJ1-2; D is undetermined. The germline V gene encodes CDR1 SGHTA and CDR2 FQGTGA. CDR3 size: 14 residues. Trimming left V 2 bases short and J 7 bases short, with 14 bases between. DNA for the CDR3: TGTGCCAGCAGCTTAGATGCGGGTTTATCTGGCTACACCTTC. This translates into CASSLDAGLSGYTF.

This clone appeared a few times. The rearrangement joins TRBV7-2 to TRBJ2-1, with 14 bases fitting TRBD2. CDR1 is SGHTA and CDR2 is FQGNSA in the germline V gene. The ends lost 3 bases at V and 7 bases at J; junction bases unmatched: 8. This CDR3 spans 17 amino acids. This chain's CDR3 is CASSLTRTSGRTNEQFF. The DNA for the CDR3 is TGTGCCAGCAGCTTGACGAGGACTAGCGGGAGGACAAATGAGCAGTTCTTC.

The gene calls are TRBV7-9 and TRBJ2-1; the match to TRBD2 covers 10 bases. CDR1 and CDR2 from the germline V gene are SEHNR and FQNEAQ (reference sequence). V trimming: 4 bases; J trimming: 14 bases; junction bases outside the gene matches: 5. CDR3 size: 12 residues. CDR3 residues: CASSSSGSRKFF. The DNA of the CDR3 is TGTGCCAGCAGCTCTAGCGGGAGTAGAAAGTTCTTC.

The rearrangement links TRBV30 to TRBJ1-6; 9 bases map to TRBD1. Looked up from germline, CDR1 is GTSNPN and CDR2 is SVGIG (reference sequence). The J segment lost 8 bases and the V segment lost 2 bases, leaving 4 bases of the junction unmatched. The CDR3 runs to 14 residues. CDR3 in DNA: TGTGCCTGGAGTAGGGACAGGGTAGATTCACCCCTCCACTTT. Its protein is CAWSRDRVDSPLHF.

The V and J genes are TRBV2 and TRBJ1-5; D is unclear. The CDR3 covers 14 residues. From germline, CDR1 is SNHLY and CDR2 FYNNEI. With 4 bases removed from V and 7 bases from J, the gap between germline ends came to 14 bases. The CDR3 DNA reads as TGTGCCAGCAGTGCGAGCCTCGTCGGGCAGCCCCAGCATTTT. Encoded protein: CASSASLVGQPQHF.

This chain uses TRBV5-4 with TRBJ1-4; D perhaps matches TRBD1 (6 bases). The germline V gene has CDR1 SGHNT and CDR2 YYREEE (reference sequence). Trimming pared 4 bases from V and 6 bases from J, leaving 16 bases between. The CDR3 covers 15 residues. CDR3 in amino acids: CASSIRQVTDEKLFF. As DNA, the CDR3 is TGTGCCAGCAGCATTCGACAGGTGACGGATGAAAAACTGTTTTTT. The full variable domain, its missing parts supplied by reference TRBV5-4 and TRBJ1-4, is ETGVTQSPTHLIKTRGQQVTLRCSSQSGHNTVSWYQQALGQGPQFIFQYYREEENGRGNFPPRFSGLQFPNYSSELNVNALELDDSALYLCASSIRQVTDEKLFFGSGTQLSVL.

The chain combines TRBV9 with TRBJ2-1; D gene uncertain. The CDR3 runs to 15 residues. The V end lost 0 bases, the J end lost 2 bases, and 9 bases lay between the germline ends. Germline CDR1 is SGDLS and CDR2 is YYNGEE. The CDR3, as DNA: TGTGCCAGCAGCGTAGCCGGGTCCGCCTACAATGAGCAGTTCTTC. Translated: CASSVAGSAYNEQFF.

This chain links TRBV19 with TRBJ2-5; possible D gene TRBD2, 5 bases. The germline V gene has CDR1 LNHDA and CDR2 SQIVND (reference sequence). Trimming cost V 5 bases and J 2 bases, with 12 bases left between them. The CDR3 sequence is 14 residues long. CDR3 sequence reads: CASSSPGYQETQYF. CDR3 DNA sequence: TGTGCCAGTAGTTCCCCGGGATATCAAGAGACCCAGTACTTC.

This clone was seen a few times. The chain joins TRBV3-1 (or the pseudogene TRBV3-2) to TRBJ1-3; a weak D match, TRBD1 (5 bases). V was cut by 4 bases and J by 4 bases, with 11 bases left in between. This CDR3 is 14 amino acids long. Germline-derived CDR1 and CDR2 are LGHDT and YNNKEL (reference sequence). CDR3 sequence (DNA): TGTGCCAGCAGCCGCGGGACGGACGGAAACACCATATATTTT. Residues: CASSRGTDGNTIYF.

The DNA for the CDR3 is TGTGCCAGCAGACGACTAGCGGGAGGTTCCTACAATGAGCAGTTCTTC. It is translated as CASRRLAGGSYNEQFF. This sequence joins TRBV3-1 (or the pseudogene TRBV3-2) and TRBJ2-1; 13 positions match TRBD2. This CDR3 contains 16 residues. V lost 6 bases, J lost 1 base, and 3 bases stayed unmatched. CDR1 and CDR2 (germline): LGHDT, YNNKEL (reference sequence).

The chain has TRBV7-9 and TRBJ2-5, with D maybe TRBD2 (5 bases). The CDR3 spans 15 residues. CDR1 SEHNR and CDR2 FQNEAQ come from the germline V gene (reference sequence). V was cut by 5 bases and J by 0 bases, with 13 bases left in between. CDR3 residues: CASSRGLSYQETQYF. The CDR3 DNA follows: TGTGCCAGCAGCCGAGGACTTTCGTACCAAGAGACCCAGTACTTC.

This sequence joins TRBV7-2 and TRBJ2-7, with a possible D match to TRBD1 (7 bases). Germline lookup yields CDR1 SGHTA and CDR2 FQGNSA. The CDR3 contains 15 residues. V was pared by 1 base and J by 2 bases, with 12 bases between. Here the CDR3 reads CASSLGAGQPYEQYF. CDR3 DNA: TGTGCCAGCAGCTTAGGTGCGGGACAGCCCTACGAGCAGTACTTC.

This clone has more than one count but fewer than ten. The rearrangement links TRBV4-3 to TRBJ2-7; TRBD1 is a possible D gene (8 bases). The V end lost 3 bases, the J end lost 2 bases, and 14 bases lay between the germline ends. Germline CDR1 LGHNA, CDR2 YSLEER. The CDR3 contains 15 residues. The CDR3 region has the DNA TGCGCCAGCAGCCAGATTACAGGGGGGGCCTACGAGCAGTACTTC. Its translation is CASSQITGGAYEQYF.